This TCR beta chain was obtained from a study of T cell responses to AZD1222 COVID-19 vaccine listed by TCRdb under 2021. Context from the whole study: AZD1222 recipients given second doses at about 4 weeks or at about 12 weeks were pooled, since spike-specific TCR depth and breadth were not found to differ between the two schedules. TCR sequencing was performed for 230 to 250 trial participants, of whom around 200 were given two doses of AZD1222 and around 25 were given two doses of MenACWY control vaccine. Trial participants were enrolled by age into subgroups of 18-55, 56-69 and 70-plus years, and about 150, 27 and 61 TCR-sequenced participants, respectively, were included in these subgroups. Overall study results and their limits: Because no day 14 peak-response samples were available, repertoires were characterized only after the peak T cell response. Participants were mostly white British, with more females than males. The authors suggested clonal diversity may have been underestimated. Vaccine-associated CD4 TCRs spanned the whole spike protein, with dominant responses in regions 160-218 and 743-854. After two AZD1222 doses, spike-specific TCR breadth and depth were significantly higher than at day 0 and than in MenACWY recipients. Reportedly, close to half of the unique spike-specific TCRs recognized epitopes lying outside the regions that are mutated in the B.1.351 and B.1.1.7 variants. In the small 56-69-year group, the increase in depth fell short of significance, most likely because of low power. Conclusions about previously exposed vaccinees are limited, since just six AZD1222 recipients were seropositive for SARS-CoV-2 at baseline.

The CDR3 regions of human TCRbeta chains were analyzed by immunosequencing. As for the authors' bioinformatics: Repertoire TCRs were matched against a reference library of SARS-CoV-2-specific TCRs generated with the MIRA antigen-specificity platform. Breadth was defined as the fraction of unique TCRs that were SARS-CoV-2-associated, and depth was defined as the fraction of total T cells that were SARS-CoV-2-associated. Using the MIRA data, each spike-specific TCR was mapped to the spike region that the TCR reacts to and placed in a CD4 or CD8 class. Log10-transformed breadth and depth values were compared by one-way ANOVA with Sidak's multiple comparisons tests. In TCRdb, the immuneACCESS table is reduced to in-frame sequences with V and J assigned. These tables do not hold every clone; where another copy was compared, an unresolved V gene accounts for under half, and the others remain unexplained. The DNA was the basis for D and trimming; V, J and clone size are from that table. The sample profile shows 120,000 or so clones; 85% to 90% of them were found once. The ten largest clones take up 28% of the sample.

Worth noting for this clone: Its target antigen remains unknown. Per-base qualities were not stored, and no clone one base away is much larger.

The time point label on this specimen signifies: baseline before first vaccination. Vaccinee samples came from UK trials COV001 and COV002, including a single-blind randomized controlled phase 2/3 trial of AZD1222 (ChAdOx1 nCoV-19) in healthy adults. Trial participant PBMC samples were collected at day 0 and day 28 after the second dose for TCRbeta chain sequencing. The origin of this receptor is an adult in good health. The source was peripheral blood, collected on day 0 of AZD1222 vaccination.

CDR3 reads: CASSFAGFGQPQHF. The base sequence is TGTGCCAGCAGTTTCGCGGGATTTGGGCAGCCCCAGCATTTT. This receptor chain uses TRBV27 and TRBJ1-5; no D gene can be assigned with confidence. Including the terminal cysteine and phenylalanine, the CDR3 comprises 14 residues. Only the CDR3 part of the read is kept: 42 bases, read in frame from the first base. From the germline V gene (reference sequence), CDR1 is MNHEY and CDR2 is SMNVEV. V is shortened by 3 bases, J by 7 bases, and the region joining them spans 13 bases.